This T cell receptor (beta chain) comes out of a study of cytomegalovirus exposure and HLA in healthy donors. Study background: Genotyping showed 81% of a few hundred donors falling in the Caucasian-associated ancestry cluster.

In the case of this clone: Its antigen remains unidentified.

PCR was performed using 60 Vbeta and 13 Jbeta primers. Sequenced by immunoSEQ multiplex PCR; TCRdb stores in-frame clones only, minus some. The table lists 65,000 to 85,000 clones. Germline CDR1 and CDR2: SGHAT and FQDESV (reference sequence). V shed 1 base and J shed 6 bases, with 18 bases lying between them. The CDR3 runs to 16 residues. Study results and caveats: Most of the TCR beta V segments (in an earlier analysis) were productive either about 87% or about 30% of the time. Under in vitro conditions, three CMV-associated chains were confirmed as specific for CMV antigens. As immune exposure information, only CMV serostatus was available.

Sequencing used PBMCs. This rearrangement joins TRBV11-1 to TRBJ1-1, with D unclear. This clonotype originated in a woman under 40 in good health and CMV-seronegative. This CDR3 reads CASSLGSVGAGSEAFF. The CDR3 DNA reads TGTGCCAGCAGCTTAGGTTCGGTGGGCGCGGGGTCTGAAGCTTTCTTT.